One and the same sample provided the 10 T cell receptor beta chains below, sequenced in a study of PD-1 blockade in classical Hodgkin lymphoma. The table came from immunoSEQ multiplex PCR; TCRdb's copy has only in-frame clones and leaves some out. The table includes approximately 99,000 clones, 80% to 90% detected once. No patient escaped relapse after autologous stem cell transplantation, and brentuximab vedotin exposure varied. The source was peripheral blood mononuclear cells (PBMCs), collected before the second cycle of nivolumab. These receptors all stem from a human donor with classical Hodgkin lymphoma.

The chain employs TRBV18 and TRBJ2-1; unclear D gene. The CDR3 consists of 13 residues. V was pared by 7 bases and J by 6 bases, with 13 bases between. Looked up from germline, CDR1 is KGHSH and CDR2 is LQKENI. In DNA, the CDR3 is TGTGCCAGCTGGGAAGCAAATTCCAATGAGCAGTTCTTC. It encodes CASWEANSNEQFF.

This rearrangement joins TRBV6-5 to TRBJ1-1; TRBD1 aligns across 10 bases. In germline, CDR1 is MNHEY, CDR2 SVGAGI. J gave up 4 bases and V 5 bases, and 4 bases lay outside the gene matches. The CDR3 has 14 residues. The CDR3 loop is CASSLGQGGTEAFF. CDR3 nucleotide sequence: TGTGCCAGCAGTCTAGGACAGGGGGGCACTGAAGCTTTCTTT.

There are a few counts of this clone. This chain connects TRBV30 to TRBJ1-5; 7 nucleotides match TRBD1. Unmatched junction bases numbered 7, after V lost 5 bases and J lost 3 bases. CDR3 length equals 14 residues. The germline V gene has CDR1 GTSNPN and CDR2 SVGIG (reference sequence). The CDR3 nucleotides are TGTGCCTGGGGGGAGGGACAGCTCAATCAGCCCCAGCATTTT. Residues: CAWGEGQLNQPQHF.

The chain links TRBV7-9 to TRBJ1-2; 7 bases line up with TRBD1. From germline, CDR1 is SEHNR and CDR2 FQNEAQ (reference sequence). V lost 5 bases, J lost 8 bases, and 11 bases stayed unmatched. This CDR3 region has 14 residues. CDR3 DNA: TGTGCCAGCAGCGAGGGGGCCCAAAGGCAGGGCTACACCTTC. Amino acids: CASSEGAQRQGYTF.

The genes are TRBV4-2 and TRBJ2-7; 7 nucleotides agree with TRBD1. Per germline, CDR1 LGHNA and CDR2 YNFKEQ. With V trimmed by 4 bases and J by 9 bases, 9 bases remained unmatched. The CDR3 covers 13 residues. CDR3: CASSRDRASGQYF. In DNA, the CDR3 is TGTGCCAGCAGCCGAGACAGGGCTTCCGGGCAGTACTTC.

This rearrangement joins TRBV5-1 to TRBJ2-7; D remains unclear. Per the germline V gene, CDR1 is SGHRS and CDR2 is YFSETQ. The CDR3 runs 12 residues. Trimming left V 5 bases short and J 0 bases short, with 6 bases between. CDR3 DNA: TGCGCCAGCAGGCCGGACTCCTACGAGCAGTACTTC. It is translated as CASRPDSYEQYF.

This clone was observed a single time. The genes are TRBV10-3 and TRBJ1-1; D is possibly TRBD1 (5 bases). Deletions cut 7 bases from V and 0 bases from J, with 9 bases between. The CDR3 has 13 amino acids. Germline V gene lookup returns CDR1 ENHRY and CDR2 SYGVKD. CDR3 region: CAIIGDLNTEAFF. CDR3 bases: TGTGCCATCATTGGGGACTTGAACACTGAAGCTTTCTTT.

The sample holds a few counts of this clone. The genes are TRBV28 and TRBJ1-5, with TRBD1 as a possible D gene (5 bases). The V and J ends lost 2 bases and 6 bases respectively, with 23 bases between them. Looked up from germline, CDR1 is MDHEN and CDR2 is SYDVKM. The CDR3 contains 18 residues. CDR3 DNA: TGTGCCAGCAGTTTACCCGAGGGAGGAGTCCGGGGGGTTCAGCCCCAGCATTTT. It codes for CASSLPEGGVRGVQPQHF.

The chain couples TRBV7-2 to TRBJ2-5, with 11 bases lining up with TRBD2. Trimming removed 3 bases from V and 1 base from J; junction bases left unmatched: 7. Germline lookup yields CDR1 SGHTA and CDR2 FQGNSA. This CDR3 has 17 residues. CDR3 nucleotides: TGTGCCAGCAGCTTCCGGGGTAGCGGGAGGGGCCAAGAGACCCAGTACTTC. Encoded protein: CASSFRGSGRGQETQYF.

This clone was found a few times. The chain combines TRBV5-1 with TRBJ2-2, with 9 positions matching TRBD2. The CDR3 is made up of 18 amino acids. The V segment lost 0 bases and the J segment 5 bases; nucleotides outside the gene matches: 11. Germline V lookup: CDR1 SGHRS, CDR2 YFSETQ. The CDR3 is CASSLDGSGRGSTGELFF. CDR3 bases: TGCGCCAGCAGCTTGGATGGTAGCGGGAGAGGAAGTACCGGGGAGCTGTTTTTT.